The sequence of this T cell receptor (beta chain) was determined in a study of cytotoxic CD8 clonotypes in ibrutinib-treated CLL. Study overall: Per sample, productive templates averaged almost 260,000 and productive rearrangements averaged approximately 100,000.

The germline V and J ends were trimmed by 5 bases and 5 bases, with 8 bases remaining between them. The CDR3 is made up of 12 amino acids. Germline CDR1 reads SGHTA; CDR2 reads FQGNSA. A remark on this clone: The antigen remains undetermined.

Study-wide results and caveats: Progressing and sustained-remission patients had different sampling times. The public clonotypes identified were infrequent and showed contraction or stability on treatment.

The protocol was immunoSEQ multiplex PCR, while the TCRdb copy is restricted to in-frame clones and leaves out a portion. The sample holds about 29,000 clones, around 85% seen once. This TCR derives from a human donor with chronic lymphocytic leukemia. This specimen consisted of PBMCs, obtained after 24 months of ibrutinib treatment. This sequence joins TRBV7-2 and TRBJ2-3; perhaps TRBD2 as D (5 bases). CDR3 in DNA: TGTGCCAGCAGCCCCGAGGGAGATACGCAGTATTTT. Residues: CASSPEGDTQYF.